Listed below are T cell receptor beta chains from one sample, sequenced in a study of CD8 T cells in Susac syndrome. TCRdb re-analysed the immunoSEQ multiplex PCR reads in MiXCR, keeping a single row per CDR3 protein. This sample has more than 110,000 distinct CDR3 sequences, with approximately 95% found just once. The sample consisted of CD4+ T cells from PBMCs. The source of these receptors is a human donor with Susac syndrome. The CDR3 runs from the conserved cysteine through the conserved F or W. Clone size is stated in some rows and not others, as once, few, many or a class when expanded.

v_gene: TRBV7-2
abundance: .
j_gene: TRBJ2-7
CDR3aa: CASSLAPYSTAEQYF

v_gene: TRBV30
abundance: .
j_gene: TRBJ1-4
CDR3aa: CAWRGSAEKLFF

v_gene: TRBV20-1
abundance: .
j_gene: TRBJ2-6
CDR3aa: CSASSPTGSSGANVLTF

v_gene: TRBV12-3/TRBV12-4
abundance: .
j_gene: TRBJ1-2
CDR3aa: CASSLKVGYTF

v_gene: TRBV12-3/TRBV12-4
abundance: .
j_gene: TRBJ2-1
CDR3aa: CASRHRVSEQFF

v_gene: TRBV5-6
abundance: .
j_gene: TRBJ1-1
CDR3aa: CASTRQGADNTEAFF

v_gene: TRBV20-1
abundance: .
j_gene: TRBJ2-7
CDR3aa: CSLANPNEQYF

v_gene: TRBV7-8
abundance: .
j_gene: TRBJ1-2
CDR3aa: CASSLSEANYGYTF

v_gene: TRBV11-2
abundance: .
j_gene: TRBJ2-1
CDR3aa: CASSSHRGDTEQFF

v_gene: TRBV7-2
abundance: .
j_gene: TRBJ1-2
CDR3aa: CASSYRQRGTYGYTF

v_gene: TRBV30
abundance: once
j_gene: TRBJ2-6
CDR3aa: CAWSPRWGQGAERANVLTF

v_gene: TRBV7-8
abundance: .
j_gene: TRBJ2-5
CDR3aa: CATREGQALPRVQETQYF

v_gene: TRBV7-8
abundance: .
j_gene: TRBJ1-2
CDR3aa: CASSSTDTTGRFPYGYTF

v_gene: TRBV2
abundance: .
j_gene: TRBJ1-5
CDR3aa: CASSEGGEQPQHF

v_gene: TRBV20-1
abundance: once
j_gene: TRBJ1-1
CDR3aa: CSASGGLGTEAFF

v_gene: TRBV5-1
abundance: .
j_gene: TRBJ1-5
CDR3aa: CASSLGQGESQPQHF

v_gene: TRBV20-1
abundance: once
j_gene: TRBJ2-5
CDR3aa: CSARGDPRERVKTQYF

v_gene: TRBV5-1
abundance: .
j_gene: TRBJ2-1
CDR3aa: CASSEIPENEQFF

v_gene: TRBV30
abundance: .
j_gene: TRBJ2-6
CDR3aa: CAWSRIDVGANVLTF

v_gene: TRBV6-2/TRBV6-3
abundance: .
j_gene: TRBJ1-1
CDR3aa: CASSSVGSEAFF

v_gene: TRBV12-3/TRBV12-4
abundance: once
j_gene: TRBJ1-1
CDR3aa: CASSWTGKAFF

v_gene: TRBV20-1
abundance: .
j_gene: TRBJ1-1
CDR3aa: CSARDHRNTEAFF

v_gene: TRBV12-3/TRBV12-4
abundance: .
j_gene: TRBJ2-1
CDR3aa: CASSRSYNEQFF

v_gene: TRBV18
abundance: .
j_gene: TRBJ2-3
CDR3aa: CASSPLAGAQGDTQYF

v_gene: TRBV23-1
abundance: once
j_gene: TRBJ2-1
CDR3aa: CASRQGLPYNEQFF

v_gene: TRBV20-1
abundance: .
j_gene: TRBJ2-2
CDR3aa: CSAGRDSLNTGELFF

v_gene: TRBV9
abundance: .
j_gene: TRBJ2-1
CDR3aa: CASNAGTIYNEQFF

v_gene: TRBV5-1
abundance: .
j_gene: TRBJ1-5
CDR3aa: CASSFDRNQPQHF

v_gene: TRBV3-1
abundance: .
j_gene: TRBJ2-7
CDR3aa: CASSHGGTFSYEQYF

v_gene: TRBV14
abundance: .
j_gene: TRBJ2-7
CDR3aa: CASSNFRREQYF

v_gene: TRBV30
abundance: .
j_gene: TRBJ2-5
CDR3aa: CAWSLGGAGEETQYF

v_gene: TRBV7-9
abundance: .
j_gene: TRBJ2-1
CDR3aa: CASSASGLSYNEQFF

v_gene: TRBV4-2
abundance: few
j_gene: TRBJ2-3
CDR3aa: CASSQDGQGGPDTQYF

v_gene: TRBV7-8
abundance: .
j_gene: TRBJ2-7
CDR3aa: CASSLVGTGVGSGGKPGQYF

v_gene: TRBV19
abundance: .
j_gene: TRBJ2-1
CDR3aa: CASYSYNEQFF